Each of the 24 T cell receptor beta chains below was sequenced from the same sample in a study of blood T cell repertoires in COVID-19. Measured with immunoSEQ multiplex PCR; TCRdb has only the in-frame clones, and not every one. The sample carries approximately 230,000 clones, about nine tenths recorded once. Sample: peripheral blood. The receptors stem from a man aged 25-40 years who had recovered from COVID-19.

This chain connects TRBV10-3 to TRBJ2-3; D might be TRBD1 (6 bases). This CDR3 is 14 amino acids long. The V end was cut by 8 bases, the J end by 0 bases, with 12 bases between. Germline lookup yields CDR1 ENHRY and CDR2 SYGVKD. The CDR3 spells CAISRGTSTDTQYF. The CDR3 DNA follows: TGTGCCATCTCTAGGGGGACAAGCACAGATACGCAGTATTTT.

As DNA, the CDR3 is TGTGCCATCAGTGCGGGGCGGACTAGCGGAACCTACGAGCAGTACTTC. Translating it yields CAISAGRTSGTYEQYF. The rearrangement links TRBV10-3 to TRBJ2-7; TRBD2 matches 10 bases. Germline values: CDR1 ENHRY, CDR2 SYGVKD. V trimming: 4 bases; J trimming: 2 bases; junction bases outside the gene matches: 8. The CDR3 is 16 amino acids.

This clone has only one observation. The chain is built from TRBV12-3 or TRBV12-4 and TRBJ2-2, with TRBD1 matching over 9 bases. Trimming removed 5 bases from V and 7 bases from J; junction bases left unmatched: 2. The CDR3 extends over 13 amino acids. The CDR3 DNA follows: TGTGCCAGCAGTCGACAGGGGGTCGGGGAGCTGTTTTTT. It is translated as CASSRQGVGELFF.

This clone was counted once. The V gene is TRBV7-2, the J gene TRBJ1-4; 8 positions match TRBD1. The ends lost 1 base at V and 6 bases at J; junction bases unmatched: 4. The CDR3 totals 15 residues. Germline V gene data show CDR1 as SGHTA and CDR2 as FQGNSA. CDR3: CASSLVGQGYEKLFF. In DNA, the CDR3 is TGTGCCAGCAGCTTAGTCGGACAGGGTTATGAAAAACTGTTTTTT.

This chain links TRBV19 with TRBJ1-2; a possible D gene is TRBD1 (5 bases). V dropped 3 bases and J dropped 3 bases, with 11 bases sitting between them. Germline CDR1 LNHDA, CDR2 SQIVND (reference sequence). This CDR3 spans 14 amino acids. The CDR3 DNA reads TGTGCCAGTAGTATGGAGGGGTCCTACTATGGCTACACCTTC. As protein: CASSMEGSYYGYTF.

This rearrangement joins TRBV12-3 or TRBV12-4 to TRBJ2-7; 7 positions agree with TRBD2. V gave up 6 bases and J gave up 2 bases; unmatched junction bases: 4. The CDR3 is 13 amino acids. This CDR3 is CASSSSGTYEQYF. For the CDR3, the DNA is TGTGCCAGCAGCTCCAGCGGGACCTACGAGCAGTACTTC.

This chain uses TRBV6-2 or TRBV6-3 with TRBJ1-2; 8 bases match TRBD1. The V segment lost 5 bases and the J segment 6 bases; nucleotides outside the gene matches: 14. There are 16 residues in the CDR3. In germline, CDR1 is MNHEY, CDR2 SVGEGT. The CDR3 sequence: CASSDHLLATGDGYTF. CDR3 DNA: TGTGCCAGCAGTGACCACCTCCTAGCGACAGGGGATGGCTACACCTTC.

The chain uses TRBV2 and TRBJ1-2, with unresolved D. The V gene's germline CDR1 is SNHLY and CDR2 FYNNEI. Trimming stripped 5 bases from V and 7 bases from J, with 20 bases between. The CDR3 is made up of 15 amino acids. CDR3 DNA: TGTGCCAGCAGTACAGTTTTCCTGACCCCTTCTGGCTACACCTTC. Translation gives CASSTVFLTPSGYTF. The entire variable domain, with the rest obtained from reference TRBV2 and TRBJ1-2, is as follows: EPEVTQTPSHQVTQMGQEVILRCVPISNHLYFYWYRQILGQKVEFLVSFYNNEISEKSEIFDDQFSVERPDGSNFTLKIRSTKLEDSAMYFCASSTVFLTPSGYTFGSGTRLTVV.

J is TRBJ1-2 and V is TRBV27, with D maybe TRBD1 (5 bases). V was pared by 5 bases and J by 7 bases, with 17 bases between. This CDR3 has 14 residues. Germline CDR1 and CDR2: MNHEY and SMNVEV (reference sequence). CDR3 residues: CASSRAGFLSGYTF. The CDR3 DNA reads TGTGCCAGCAGTCGAGCAGGGTTCCTGAGTGGCTACACCTTC.

This clone was recorded only once. The CDR3 DNA reads as TGTGCCAGCAGCTTTAGGGGGAGCTATGGCTACACCTTC. Amino acid sequence: CASSFRGSYGYTF. The gene calls are TRBV5-6 and TRBJ1-2, with TRBD1 as a possible D gene (6 bases). CDR3 length: 13 residues. The V gene lost 2 bases and the J gene lost 4 bases, with 9 bases spanning the gap. The germline V gene encodes CDR1 SGHDT and CDR2 YYEEEE.

This clone was seen just once. V and J are TRBV24-1 and TRBJ2-3; no reliable D call. Germline V gene lookup returns CDR1 KGHDR and CDR2 SFDVKD. V was trimmed by 0 bases and J by 2 bases, leaving 11 bases between them. This CDR3 is 16 amino acids long. The CDR3 bases are TGTGCCACCAGTGATTTGGTGAAGAGGATCACAGATACGCAGTATTTT. Protein product: CATSDLVKRITDTQYF.

This chain connects TRBV4-2 to TRBJ2-7, with 11 bases aligning to TRBD1. Germline V CDR1 and CDR2: LGHNA, YNFKEQ. This CDR3 has 15 residues. V was pared by 3 bases and J by 3 bases, with 4 bases of the junction left unmatched. The CDR3 DNA reads as TGTGCCAGCAGCCAGGCCGGGACAGGGGGCTACGAGCAGTACTTC. Residues: CASSQAGTGGYEQYF.

V and J are TRBV14 and TRBJ1-4, with unresolved D. V was shortened by 4 bases and J by 8 bases, with 14 bases between the two germline ends. CDR3 size: 14 residues. Germline values: CDR1 SGHDN, CDR2 FVKESK. CDR3 sequence reads: CASSRSGGWEKLFF. CDR3 DNA sequence: TGTGCCAGCAGCCGCTCCGGAGGATGGGAAAAACTGTTTTTT.

The chain combines TRBV19 with TRBJ1-5, with D possibly matching TRBD1 (5 bases). The CDR3 sequence is 16 residues long. V gave up 7 bases and J gave up 0 bases, with 16 bases separating them. Germline V gene lookup returns CDR1 LNHDA and CDR2 SQIVND (reference sequence). The CDR3: CASKVSGAGSNQPQHF. CDR3 bases: TGTGCCAGTAAGGTTTCTGGGGCAGGTAGCAATCAGCCCCAGCATTTT.

The CDR3 nucleotides are TGTGCTATTATAGGGACTCCTGGCTACACCTTC. This sequence encodes CAIIGTPGYTF. V and J are TRBV6-5 and TRBJ1-2; D perhaps matches TRBD1 (5 bases). The germline gives CDR1 MNHEY, CDR2 SVGAGI. The length of the CDR3 is 11 residues.

This rearrangement joins TRBV4-2 to TRBJ1-1; no definite D call. This CDR3 region has 14 residues. Trimming stripped 6 bases from V and 0 bases from J, with 11 bases between. The germline CDR1 and CDR2 sequences are LGHNA and YNFKEQ. The chain's CDR3 is CASRNMGMNTEAFF. The CDR3 nucleotides read TGTGCCAGCAGAAATATGGGCATGAACACTGAAGCTTTCTTT.

This clone has more than one count but fewer than ten. J is TRBJ1-2 and V is TRBV19, with 7 bases fitting TRBD1. V shed 6 bases, J shed 13 bases, and the junction held 11 bases outside the gene matches. Germline-derived CDR1 and CDR2 are LNHDA and SQIVND (reference sequence). The CDR3 runs 12 residues. In DNA form, the CDR3 reads TGTGCCAGTAGCGCATTCGACAGGGCGGCCACCTTC. This codes for CASSAFDRAATF.

The count of this clone is one. The gene calls are TRBV30 and TRBJ1-6; D possibly corresponds to TRBD1 (6 bases). V lost 5 bases and J 5 bases, leaving 16 bases between the germline ends. The CDR3 sequence is 15 residues long. Germline assignment: CDR1 GTSNPN and CDR2 SVGIG (reference sequence). The CDR3 DNA reads TGTGCCTGGTCCAGTGGGGGGGGGCATAATTCACCCCTCCACTTT. It encodes CAWSSGGGHNSPLHF.

This chain links TRBV6-1 with TRBJ2-3; TRBD2 aligns across 7 bases. Germline values: CDR1 MNHNS, CDR2 SASEGT. Trimming removed 3 bases from V and 11 bases from J; junction bases left unmatched: 11. This CDR3 comprises 14 residues. CDR3 region: CASSDPPGGGWQYF. The CDR3, as DNA: TGTGCCAGCAGTGACCCCCCTGGGGGAGGGTGGCAGTATTTT.

The chain couples TRBV2 to TRBJ2-7, with 8 bases that match TRBD1. Germline V gene sequence: CDR1 SNHLY, CDR2 FYNNEI. J lost 2 bases, V lost 1 base, and 1 base had no gene match. The CDR3 loop spans 14 amino acids. The CDR3 nucleotides are TGTGCCAGCAGTGAAGAGGGACAGGCCTACGAGCAGTACTTC. This sequence encodes CASSEEGQAYEQYF.

This chain joins TRBV3-1 (or the pseudogene TRBV3-2) and TRBJ2-3, with D possibly matching TRBD1 (6 bases). Trimming took off 1 base at V and 5 bases at J, with 7 bases between the two ends. The CDR3 runs to 13 residues. Germline V gene sequence: CDR1 LGHDT, CDR2 YNNKEL (reference sequence). The CDR3: CASSQGGLDTQYF. DNA for the CDR3: TGTGCCAGCAGCCAAGGGGGGCTAGATACGCAGTATTTT.

The chain employs TRBV6-5 and TRBJ2-3; D might be TRBD2 (6 bases). Germline V gives CDR1 MNHEY, CDR2 SVGAGI. The CDR3 has 15 amino acids. Trimming stripped 5 bases from V and 6 bases from J, with 18 bases between. Here the CDR3 DNA reads TGTGCCAGCAGTCTACAGAGGCGGGGTAAGGATACGCAGTATTTT. Its protein is CASSLQRRGKDTQYF.

The rearrangement links TRBV29-1 to TRBJ2-5, with a possible D match to TRBD2 (5 bases). Germline V gives CDR1 SQVTM, CDR2 ANQGSEA. The CDR3 has 12 residues. V lost 0 bases and J lost 5, with 7 bases in between. The CDR3 loop is CSVEDGGETQYF. The CDR3 region has the DNA TGCAGCGTTGAAGATGGCGGGGAGACCCAGTACTTC.

V is TRBV3-1 (or the pseudogene TRBV3-2) and J is TRBJ1-2; TRBD1 agrees at 9 bases. Germline V CDR1 and CDR2: LGHDT, YNNKEL (reference sequence). The CDR3 has 19 amino acids. Trimming removed 0 bases from V and 4 bases from J; junction bases left unmatched: 15. This CDR3 reads CASSQDQDRGPVPSYGYTF. The CDR3 nucleotides are TGTGCCAGCAGCCAAGATCAGGACAGGGGTCCCGTCCCTAGCTATGGCTACACCTTC.